These 18 T cell receptor beta chains came from one sample sequenced in a study of cytomegalovirus exposure and HLA in healthy donors. PCR amplification relied on 60 Vbeta primers (plus 13 Jbeta primers). Profiling relied on immunoSEQ multiplex PCR, and the TCRdb table lists in-frame clones only, not all of them. This repertoire shows about 130,000 clones, approximately 82% found once; its top ten account for roughly 3%. The sample comprised PBMCs. The receptors originated from a man aged 45-65 years in good health and CMV-seronegative.

The V gene is TRBV6-6, the J gene TRBJ1-1; TRBD1 agrees at 9 bases. After removal of 2 bases from V and 1 base from J, the junction contained 2 bases not matched to a gene. The CDR3 is made up of 15 amino acids. In germline, CDR1 is MNHNY, CDR2 SVGAGI (reference sequence). The CDR3 bases are TGTGCCAGCAGTTACCCGGACAGGGGGAACACTGAAGCTTTCTTT. Translating it yields CASSYPDRGNTEAFF.

V and J are TRBV7-2 and TRBJ1-5, with TRBD1 matching 7 bases. The V gene end was trimmed by 1 base and the J gene end by 5 bases; junction bases not matched to a gene: 5. CDR1 is SGHTA and CDR2 is FQGNSA in the germline V gene. The CDR3 is 15 amino acids. CDR3 region: CASSLGTGRDQPQHF. The CDR3 DNA sequence: TGTGCCAGCAGCTTAGGGACAGGACGGGATCAGCCCCAGCATTTT. The whole variable domain, filled in from reference TRBV7-2 and TRBJ1-5, reads GAGVSQSPSNKVTEKGKDVELRCDPISGHTALYWYRQSLGQGLEFLIYFQGNSAPDKSGLPSDRFSAERTGGSVSTLTIQRTQQEDSAVYLCASSLGTGRDQPQHFGDGTRLSIL.

The chain employs TRBV28 and TRBJ2-7; a possible D gene is TRBD1 (5 bases). Trimming removed 4 bases from V and 3 bases from J, with 13 bases in between. Per the germline V gene, CDR1 is MDHEN and CDR2 is SYDVKM. There are 14 residues in the CDR3. The CDR3 DNA reads TGTGCCAGCAGTTCCTCGGACAAATACTACGAGCAGTACTTC. It yields the protein CASSSSDKYYEQYF.

V is TRBV6-5 and J is TRBJ2-7; 9 bases match TRBD1. Looked up from germline, CDR1 is MNHEY and CDR2 is SVGAGI. Trimming at V came to 5 bases and at J to 6 bases, leaving 11 bases not matched to a gene. The CDR3 contains 15 residues. CDR3 nucleotide sequence: TGTGCCAGCAGTCTATCCGGGACAGGGACGCGCGAGCAGTACTTC. Its protein product is CASSLSGTGTREQYF.

This chain links TRBV12-5 with TRBJ2-3, with 7 bases fitting TRBD1. The CDR3 totals 14 residues. J gave up 2 bases and V 6 bases, and 5 bases lay outside the gene matches. Germline CDR1 and CDR2: LGHNT and FRNRAP. The CDR3 nucleotides are TGTGCTAGTGGCCTGGGACAGATCACAGATACGCAGTATTTT. Translated: CASGLGQITDTQYF. Full variable domain (outside the CDR3, taken from reference TRBV12-5 and TRBJ2-3): DARVTQTPRHKVTEMGQEVTMRCQPILGHNTVFWYRQTMMQGLELLAYFRNRAPLDDSGMPKDRFSAEMPDATLATLKIQPSEPRDSAVYFCASGLGQITDTQYFGPGTRLTVL.

V is TRBV5-4 and J is TRBJ2-5, with 7 bases lining up with TRBD1. This CDR3 spans 16 amino acids. Trimming at V came to 4 bases and at J to 4 bases, leaving 13 bases not matched to a gene. CDR1 is SGHNT and CDR2 is YYREEE in the germline V gene (reference sequence). The CDR3 reads CASSPETGSIGETQYF. CDR3 nucleotide sequence: TGTGCCAGCAGCCCTGAGACAGGGTCGATCGGAGAGACCCAGTACTTC.

This clone was recorded once. V usage is TRBV5-4 and J usage is TRBJ2-7, with 8 bases fitting TRBD2. V lost 5 bases, J lost 3 bases, and 13 bases stayed unmatched. The CDR3 length is 16 residues. CDR1 and CDR2 (germline): SGHNT, YYREEE (reference sequence). The CDR3 loop reads CASSPASGGAIYEQYF. The DNA of the CDR3 is TGTGCCAGCAGTCCTGCGTCGGGGGGGGCGATCTACGAGCAGTACTTC.

This clone was observed a few times. This rearrangement joins TRBV7-3 to TRBJ2-5, with 7 bases matching TRBD2. This CDR3 has 15 amino acids. V was pared by 5 bases and J by 2 bases, with 8 bases of the junction left unmatched. Germline CDR1 and CDR2: SGHTA and FQGTGA. CDR3 DNA: TGTGCCAGCAGCGTTCAGCGGGGACCGCAAGAGACCCAGTACTTC. This translates into CASSVQRGPQETQYF.

The J gene is TRBJ2-7, the V gene TRBV2; TRBD1 matches 9 bases. The CDR3 runs 15 residues. Trimming took 8 bases from V and 4 from J; bases not matched to a gene: 12. The germline V gene encodes CDR1 SNHLY and CDR2 FYNNEI. CDR3 sequence reads: CASQLRTGDYYEQYF. The CDR3 region has the DNA TGTGCCAGCCAACTCCGGACAGGGGATTATTACGAGCAGTACTTC.

This sequence joins TRBV7-3 and TRBJ1-1; a possible D gene is TRBD1 (6 bases). V dropped 5 bases and J dropped 1 base, with 11 bases sitting between them. CDR1 and CDR2 (germline): SGHTA, FQGTGA. The CDR3 has 14 residues. The chain's CDR3 is CASSPGQSNTEAFF. The CDR3 coding sequence is TGTGCCAGCAGCCCAGGACAGTCGAACACTGAAGCTTTCTTT.

The V gene is TRBV7-9, the J gene TRBJ1-1; a possible D gene is TRBD1 (6 bases). This CDR3 spans 13 amino acids. Germline V gene sequence: CDR1 SEHNR, CDR2 FQNEAQ (reference sequence). Between the trimmed V and J ends, which lost 5 bases and 5 bases, there was a span of 12 bases. DNA of the CDR3: TGTGCCAGCAGCCCCCCGGGACAAACTGAAGCTTTCTTT. This sequence encodes CASSPPGQTEAFF.

The chain carries TRBV10-3 and TRBJ1-2; 7 nucleotides align to TRBD1. With 4 bases clipped from V and 6 bases from J, the junction kept 11 bases outside the gene matches. Germline lookup yields CDR1 ENHRY and CDR2 SYGVKD. The length of the CDR3 is 15 residues. Written as DNA, the CDR3 is TGTGCCATCAGTGGGGGGCAAAAGGGGGCGGATGGCTACACCTTC. It is translated as CAISGGQKGADGYTF.

This chain connects TRBV15 to TRBJ2-5; 12 bases match TRBD2. The CDR3 has 16 amino acids. V lost 3 bases, J lost 4 bases, and 6 bases stayed unmatched. Germline V CDR1 and CDR2: LNHNV, YYDKDF (reference sequence). The CDR3 DNA follows: TGTGCCACCAGCAGTTTGACTAGCGGGGGTCGAGAGACCCAGTACTTC. It encodes CATSSLTSGGRETQYF.

This clone has more than one count but fewer than ten. The chain joins TRBV7-3 to TRBJ2-2; D is possibly TRBD2 (5 bases). Germline assignment: CDR1 SGHTA and CDR2 FQGTGA. V lost 2 bases and J lost 3, with 7 bases in between. The CDR3 runs 14 residues. CDR3 coding DNA: TGTGCCAGCAGCTTACTCGGGGACACCGGGGAGCTGTTTTTT. Residues: CASSLLGDTGELFF.

This clone has only one observation. The chain recombines TRBV27 with TRBJ2-1, with D perhaps matching TRBD1 (5 bases). Trimming removed 3 bases at V and 3 bases at J, with 15 bases between. Per germline, CDR1 MNHEY and CDR2 SMNVEV (reference sequence). The CDR3 covers 16 residues. The CDR3 protein is CASSFLVSQGYNEQFF. The CDR3 region has the DNA TGTGCCAGCAGTTTTCTAGTCAGTCAGGGCTACAATGAGCAGTTCTTC.

The chain recombines TRBV5-4 with TRBJ2-1, with D perhaps TRBD2 (6 bases). Germline CDR1 SGHNT, CDR2 YYREEE (reference sequence). The CDR3 runs 13 residues. Deletions cut 0 bases from V and 9 bases from J, with 10 bases between. The CDR3: CASSLVAGPEQFF. CDR3 DNA sequence: TGTGCCAGCAGCTTGGTCGCGGGGCCTGAGCAGTTCTTC.

Notes on this clone: The DNA is left out, because the CDR3 cannot be placed on it with certainty; the CDR3 is given as TCRdb lists it. The chain couples TRBV7-2 to TRBJ2-1; the listed D gene, TRBD1, was not tested against the DNA. Looked up from germline, CDR1 is SGHTA and CDR2 is FQGNSA. Including both end residues, the CDR3 is 14 amino acids long. CDR3 sequence: CASSLVGPGSGGFF.

The V gene is TRBV6-5, the J gene TRBJ1-5; D not certain. Germline values: CDR1 MNHEY, CDR2 SVGAGI. The CDR3 covers 13 residues. V was clipped by 5 bases and J by 0 bases, with 5 bases between them. CDR3 DNA sequence: TGTGCCAGCAGTATAGTTAGCAATCAGCCCCAGCATTTT. It is translated as CASSIVSNQPQHF.